This TCR beta chain was found in a study of T cells in Graves' hyperthyroidism and ophthalmopathy. About the research overall: Peripheral blood samples were taken at initial diagnosis, prior to any treatment. Study-level points and caveats: Patients with ophthalmopathy were separated from those with stable hyperthyroidism by a 13 V-J model. Ophthalmopathy was model-predicted a median roughly 6.2 months pre-onset.

V lost 5 bases to trimming and J lost 1 base, with 15 bases between them. The V gene's germline CDR1 is SQVTM and CDR2 ANQGSEA. This CDR3 has 15 residues. TCR beta CDR3 sequences were amplified from RNA transcripts. The primer set for the first-round RT-PCR of the TCR CDR3 was HTBI. TCRdb called the multiplex PCR reads again in MiXCR, with one record for every CDR3 protein. The sample shows 300,000 to 400,000 distinct CDR3 sequences, around 13% of them seen only once. Uncontrolled infection, other autoimmune disease, pregnancy or lactation disqualified patients from enrolment. In this sample, this clonotype turned up a few times. Its specificity is unknown.

Specimen: blood. The sequence was obtained from a woman aged 25-40 years with Graves' ophthalmopathy. The chain uses TRBV29-1 and TRBJ2-1; no reliable D call. DNA for the CDR3: TGCAGCGTTCGTGTACTATTGCGGTCCTACAATGAGCAGTTCTTC. Its translation is CSVRVLLRSYNEQFF.